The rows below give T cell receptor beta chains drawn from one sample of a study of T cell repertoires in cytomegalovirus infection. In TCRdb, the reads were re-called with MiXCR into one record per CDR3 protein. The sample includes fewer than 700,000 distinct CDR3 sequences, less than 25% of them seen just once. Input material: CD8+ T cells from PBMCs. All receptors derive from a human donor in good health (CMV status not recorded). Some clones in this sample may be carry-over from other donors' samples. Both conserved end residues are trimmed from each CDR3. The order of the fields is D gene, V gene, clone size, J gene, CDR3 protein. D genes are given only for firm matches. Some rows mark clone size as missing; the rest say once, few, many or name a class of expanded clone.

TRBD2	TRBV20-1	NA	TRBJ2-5	SALGLAGSDLQETQY
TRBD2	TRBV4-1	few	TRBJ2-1	ASSQDPGLAGGPESYNEQF
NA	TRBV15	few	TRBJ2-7	ATSRANYEQY
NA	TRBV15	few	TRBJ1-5	ATSREAYSNQPQH
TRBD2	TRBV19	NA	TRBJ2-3	ASSNLAGLTDTQY
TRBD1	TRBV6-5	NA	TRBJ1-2	ASSYLITGTASPGYGYT
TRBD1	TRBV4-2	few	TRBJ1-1	ASSQGAPHGQGADRDEAF
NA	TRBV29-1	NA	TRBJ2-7	SVESDNNPYEQY
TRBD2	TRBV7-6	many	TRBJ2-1	ASSHSGGVYNEQF
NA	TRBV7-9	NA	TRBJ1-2	ASSDAKGDGYT
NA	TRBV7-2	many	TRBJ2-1	ASSLPDSHWEQF
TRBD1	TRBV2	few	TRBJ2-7	ASSVGTGEAYEQY
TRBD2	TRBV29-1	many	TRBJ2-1	SVEKRGAYNEQF
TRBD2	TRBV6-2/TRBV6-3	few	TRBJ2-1	ATRLAAYNEQF
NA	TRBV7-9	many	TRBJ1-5	ASSGGERNQPQH
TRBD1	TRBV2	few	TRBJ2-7	ASSEALWDRGLFDEQY
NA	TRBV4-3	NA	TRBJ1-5	ASSQKVDKHQPQH
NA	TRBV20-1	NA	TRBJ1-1	SARDMRTKNTEAF
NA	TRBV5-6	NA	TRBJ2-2	ASSRGTGISELF
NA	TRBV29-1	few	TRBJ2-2	SFLGRNTGELF
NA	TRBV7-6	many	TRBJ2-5	ASSYDLGAGETQY
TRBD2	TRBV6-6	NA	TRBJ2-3	ASSLAGAFTDTQY
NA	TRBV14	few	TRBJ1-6	ASSQEEGRGSPLH
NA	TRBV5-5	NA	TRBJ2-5	ASSWGGGNEETQY
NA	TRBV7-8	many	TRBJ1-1	ASSFKAGTKEGPEAF
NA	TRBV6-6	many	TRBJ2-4	ASTPDGAKNIQY
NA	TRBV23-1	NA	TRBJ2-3	ASSQEGSFYDDTQY
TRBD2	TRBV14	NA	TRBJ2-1	ASSQNSLAGNEQF
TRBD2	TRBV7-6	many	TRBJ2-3	ASSALAGGTDTQY
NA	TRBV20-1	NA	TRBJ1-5	SAAPLDGVNQPQH
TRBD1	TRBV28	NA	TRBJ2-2	ASNHFSGDRVFSSTGELF
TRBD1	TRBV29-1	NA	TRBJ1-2	SVGPGQGRGGYT
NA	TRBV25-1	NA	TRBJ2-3	ASSEYPQGEIRDTQY
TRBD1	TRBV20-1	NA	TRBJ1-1	SARDVETGDTEAF
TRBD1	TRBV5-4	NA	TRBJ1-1	ATYPPGTGMNTEAF
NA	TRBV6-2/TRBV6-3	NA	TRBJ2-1	ASSYGRGRPDNEQF
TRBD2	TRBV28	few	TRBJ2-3	ASSSFSGGENSSTDTQY
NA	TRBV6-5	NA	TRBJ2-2	ASSYSIQGDTNTGELF
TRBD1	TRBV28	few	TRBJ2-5	ASSLDRVTETQY
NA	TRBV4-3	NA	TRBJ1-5	ASSQDRRADYQPQH
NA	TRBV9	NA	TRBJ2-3	ASSVGGYGDTQY
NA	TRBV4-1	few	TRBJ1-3	ASSQVDSPSSGNTIY
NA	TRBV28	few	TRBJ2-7	ASRGWGQGGEQY
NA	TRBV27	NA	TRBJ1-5	ASSFGLFQPQH
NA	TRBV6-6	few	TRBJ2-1	ASTLGDEQF
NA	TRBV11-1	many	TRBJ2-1	ASSLVKKGNEQF
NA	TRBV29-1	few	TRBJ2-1	SDSDSLYNEQF
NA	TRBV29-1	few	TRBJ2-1	SVELEGTHNEQF
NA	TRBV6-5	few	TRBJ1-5	ASRLSVSQPQH
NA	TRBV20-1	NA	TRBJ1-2	SARDKSRGYVNP